These T cell receptor beta chains were read from a single sample in a study of T cell responses to AZD1222 COVID-19 vaccine. Only in-frame clones appear in the TCRdb table, and some are missing; sequencing was by immunoSEQ multiplex PCR. This sample yields over 85,000 clones, of which approximately 94% are seen a single time; about 3% belongs to the top ten. The sequencing used peripheral blood, collected 28 days after the second AZD1222 dose. The receptor set was obtained from an adult who received the AZD1222 COVID-19 vaccine. CDR3s include the opening cysteine and the closing phenylalanine or tryptophan. The D gene is left open where the match is weak. Clone size is given for some rows only: seen once, a few or many times, or a class if the clone is expanded.

cdr3_aa: CASSPGDRTTEAFF; cdr3_nt: TGTGCCAGCAGCCCCGGGGACAGGACCACTGAAGCTTTCTTT; v_call: TRBV3-1/TRBV3-2; clone_size: few; d_call: TRBD1; j_call: TRBJ1-1
cdr3_aa: CASSQSGTGVNSPLHF; cdr3_nt: TGTGCCAGCTCACAGTCCGGGACAGGGGTTAATTCACCCCTCCACTTT; v_call: TRBV18; clone_size: NA; d_call: TRBD1; j_call: TRBJ1-6
cdr3_aa: CASRETGYSEAFF; cdr3_nt: TGTGCCAGCAGAGAGACAGGGTATTCTGAAGCTTTCTTT; v_call: TRBV2; clone_size: NA; d_call: TRBD1; j_call: TRBJ1-1
cdr3_aa: CASSVAPSFNYGYTF; cdr3_nt: TGTGCCAGCAGCGTAGCTCCCTCTTTTAACTATGGCTACACCTTC; v_call: TRBV9; clone_size: NA; d_call: NA; j_call: TRBJ1-2
cdr3_aa: CASSPALYEQYF; cdr3_nt: TGTGCCAGCAGTCCAGCCCTCTACGAGCAGTACTTC; v_call: TRBV2; clone_size: NA; d_call: NA; j_call: TRBJ2-7
cdr3_aa: CASSQDWDLYGYGYTF; cdr3_nt: TGTGCCAGCAGCCAAGATTGGGACCTCTACGGCTATGGCTACACCTTC; v_call: TRBV14; clone_size: NA; d_call: NA; j_call: TRBJ1-2
cdr3_aa: CASTIGPLNSPLHF; cdr3_nt: TGTGCCAGCACCATAGGACCCTTAAATTCACCCCTCCACTTT; v_call: TRBV7-8; clone_size: NA; d_call: NA; j_call: TRBJ1-6
cdr3_aa: CASSDSRTGNTEAFF; cdr3_nt: TGTGCCAGCAGTGACTCGCGGACAGGGAATACTGAAGCTTTCTTT; v_call: TRBV6-4; clone_size: NA; d_call: TRBD1; j_call: TRBJ1-1
cdr3_aa: CASSLAGDEQYF; cdr3_nt: TGTGCCAGCAGCTTAGCAGGGGACGAGCAGTACTTC; v_call: TRBV7-9; clone_size: NA; d_call: NA; j_call: TRBJ2-7
cdr3_aa: CASTTGGGYTF; cdr3_nt: TGTGCCAGCACCACCGGGGGTGGCTACACCTTC; v_call: TRBV6-5; clone_size: NA; d_call: NA; j_call: TRBJ1-2
cdr3_aa: CAISESMGPGNTEAFF; cdr3_nt: TGTGCCATCAGTGAGTCAATGGGACCGGGGAACACTGAAGCTTTCTTT; v_call: TRBV10-3; clone_size: NA; d_call: NA; j_call: TRBJ1-1
cdr3_aa: CASSPPWERGFDEQFF; cdr3_nt: TGTGCCAGCAGCCCCCCGTGGGAGCGGGGTTTTGATGAGCAGTTCTTC; v_call: TRBV7-9; clone_size: NA; d_call: TRBD2; j_call: TRBJ2-1
cdr3_aa: CASSLGHILRDTGELFF; cdr3_nt: TGCGCCAGCAGCTTGGGACACATACTACGGGACACCGGGGAGCTGTTTTTT; v_call: TRBV5-1; clone_size: NA; d_call: NA; j_call: TRBJ2-2
cdr3_aa: CASSSGGLAFDTQYF; cdr3_nt: TGTGCCAGCAGTTCGGGGGGCCTCGCATTCGATACGCAGTATTTT; v_call: TRBV6-5; clone_size: NA; d_call: NA; j_call: TRBJ2-3
cdr3_aa: CASSLGTVGSEAFF; cdr3_nt: TGTGCCAGCAGCTTGGGGACAGTCGGGTCTGAAGCTTTCTTT; v_call: TRBV5-8; clone_size: NA; d_call: NA; j_call: TRBJ1-1
cdr3_aa: CATSPRQGHAGYTF; cdr3_nt: TGTGCCACCAGTCCGAGACAGGGCCACGCCGGCTACACCTTC; v_call: TRBV15; clone_size: NA; d_call: TRBD1; j_call: TRBJ1-2
cdr3_aa: CASLPQGGEGNSPLHF; cdr3_nt: TGTGCCAGCTTACCCCAAGGGGGCGAGGGGAATTCACCCCTCCACTTT; v_call: TRBV2; clone_size: few; d_call: TRBD1; j_call: TRBJ1-6
cdr3_aa: CASSLEGGTNEKLFF; cdr3_nt: TGTGCCAGCAGCTTGGAAGGGGGGACTAATGAAAAACTGTTTTTT; v_call: TRBV5-8; clone_size: NA; d_call: NA; j_call: TRBJ1-4
cdr3_aa: CASSSLGGMNTGELFF; cdr3_nt: TGCGCCAGCAGCTCCCTGGGCGGTATGAACACCGGGGAGCTGTTTTTT; v_call: TRBV4-1; clone_size: once; d_call: NA; j_call: TRBJ2-2
cdr3_aa: CASSATGTGGELFF; cdr3_nt: TGTGCCAGCAGTGCGACAGGGACTGGCGGGGAGCTGTTTTTT; v_call: TRBV2; clone_size: NA; d_call: NA; j_call: TRBJ2-2
cdr3_aa: CASAPSANTEAFF; cdr3_nt: TGTGCCAGTGCCCCATCAGCTAACACTGAAGCTTTCTTT; v_call: TRBV19; clone_size: NA; d_call: NA; j_call: TRBJ1-1
cdr3_aa: CASSPRQGPYEQYF; cdr3_nt: TGTGCCAGCAGTCCCCGACAGGGACCCTACGAGCAGTACTTC; v_call: TRBV27; clone_size: NA; d_call: TRBD1; j_call: TRBJ2-7
cdr3_aa: CASSLLQGANTEAFF; cdr3_nt: TGCGCCAGCAGCTTGCTACAGGGGGCGAACACTGAAGCTTTCTTT; v_call: TRBV5-1; clone_size: NA; d_call: TRBD1; j_call: TRBJ1-1
cdr3_aa: CASSSLDGLKAFF; cdr3_nt: TGCGCCAGCAGCTCCCTAGACGGGTTGAAAGCTTTCTTT; v_call: TRBV5-1; clone_size: NA; d_call: NA; j_call: TRBJ1-1
cdr3_aa: CASSLRTGAGANVLTF; cdr3_nt: TGTGCCAGCAGTTTACGGACAGGAGCTGGGGCCAACGTCCTGACTTTC; v_call: TRBV6-5; clone_size: NA; d_call: TRBD1; j_call: TRBJ2-6
cdr3_aa: CASSIDAGQGRYEQYF; cdr3_nt: TGTGCCAGTAGTATAGATGCGGGACAGGGGCGCTACGAGCAGTACTTC; v_call: TRBV19; clone_size: NA; d_call: TRBD1; j_call: TRBJ2-7